This T cell receptor (beta chain) emerged from a study of breast tumors, draining lymph nodes, adjacent tissues. Study-level results: That most tumor T cells come from lymph nodes remained unproven. Most tumor T cells seemingly derive from lymph node, then expand in tumor.

Points on this clonotype: Its matching antigen is unknown.

The length of the CDR3 is 15 residues. The V gene lost 5 bases and the J gene lost 0 bases, with 11 bases spanning the gap. Germline lookup yields CDR1 SGHTA and CDR2 FQGNSA. TCRdb re-called the multiplex PCR reads with MiXCR, one entry per CDR3 protein. Found here are around 22,000 distinct CDR3 sequences, 55% to 80% of them singletons; the top ten hold roughly 19%. The chain joins TRBV7-2 to TRBJ2-1; a possible D gene is TRBD2 (5 bases). The sample taken for sequencing was tumor-adjacent breast tissue. The TCR sequence derives from a female donor with breast cancer. Some clones in this sample may be carry-over from other donors' samples. CDR3 in amino acids: CASSPSEVSYNEQFF. The CDR3 DNA reads TGTGCCAGCAGCCCCTCGGAGGTCTCCTACAATGAGCAGTTCTTC.